A selection of T cell receptor beta chains follows, all from one sample in a study of OX40 agonist ivuxolimab in advanced cancers. Assay: immunoSEQ multiplex PCR; the TCRdb copy retains only in-frame clones and omits some. The sample consists of about 71,000 clones, just under 95% of them appearing once. Sequences were derived from CD4+ or CD8+ T cells sorted from blood, sampled in a trial of the OX40 agonist ivuxolimab. The receptors come from an adult with an advanced solid tumor such as melanoma, head and neck, liver or kidney cancer. Each CDR3 is given without its conserved first and last residue. The D gene is left open where the match is weak.

D gene | V gene | CDR3 protein
TRBD2 | TRBV13 | ASVSGRVTGELF
- | TRBV11-1 | ATSGGAHNEQF
- | TRBV19 | ASSYREGNEQF
TRBD2 | TRBV30 | AWSVAGNEQF
TRBD2 | TRBV9 | ASSGTLALGELF
TRBD2 | TRBV29-1 | SVEEERLAGEQF
- | TRBV30 | AWSVLEEGNQPQH
- | TRBV27 | ASSYGTNTGELF
TRBD2 | TRBV4-1 | ASSQEVPSGNEQF
- | TRBV6-6 | ASLGGLSGNTIY
- | TRBV29-1 | SVGTSTDTQY
TRBD1 | TRBV4-1 | ASSQETGVNEQF
- | TRBV19 | ASSRGLGNSPLH
TRBD1 | TRBV18 | ASSLGQGYTEAF
- | TRBV29-1 | SVEESGASYEQY
TRBD2 | TRBV4-1 | ASRLLLAGGLGETQY
- | TRBV11-2 | ASSLGGLGGQGYT
TRBD1 | TRBV18 | ASSPRTGEEAF
- | TRBV13 | ASSLGFGGNQPQH
TRBD2 | TRBV9 | ASSVEGTSEETQY
TRBD1 | TRBV7-9 | ASSQTDTTTDRVLDEQY
TRBD1 | TRBV6-4 | ASSPGTGSYEQY
- | TRBV11-2 | ASTTPGGLYGYT
- | TRBV4-1 | ASSRLPIGLANTEAF
- | TRBV27 | ASSFSRGETQY
- | TRBV4-3 | ASSPSGVGPVYTGELF
TRBD1 | TRBV19 | ASLGGWTGDRQPQH
- | TRBV10-1 | ASSDGGGDEKLF
- | TRBV10-3 | AISESEGGNQPQH
- | TRBV5-1 | ASSSSIQSEQY
TRBD2 | TRBV4-1 | ASSQDRRSGAYNEQF
- | TRBV9 | ASSGYNEQF
- | TRBV5-1 | ASSPAGTPVNEQF
- | TRBV28 | ASSFTSSNDEQY
TRBD2 | TRBV27 | ASSIAGGSYEQY
- | TRBV9 | ASSASGDTQETQY
- | TRBV27 | ASSLMADFSYEQY
- | TRBV6-5 | ASRVAGFRYEQY
TRBD1 | TRBV27 | ASAMPGQGNEQY
- | TRBV27 | ASSNRPRGNTEAF
- | TRBV21-1 | ASSIPVSYGYT
- | TRBV27 | ASSYAAMNTEAF
- | TRBV13 | ASSPGSSYEQY
- | TRBV9 | ASSVIKAPIGYT
TRBD2 | TRBV10-1 | ASSESGRPYEQY
TRBD1 | TRBV30 | AWRDREFSGANVLT